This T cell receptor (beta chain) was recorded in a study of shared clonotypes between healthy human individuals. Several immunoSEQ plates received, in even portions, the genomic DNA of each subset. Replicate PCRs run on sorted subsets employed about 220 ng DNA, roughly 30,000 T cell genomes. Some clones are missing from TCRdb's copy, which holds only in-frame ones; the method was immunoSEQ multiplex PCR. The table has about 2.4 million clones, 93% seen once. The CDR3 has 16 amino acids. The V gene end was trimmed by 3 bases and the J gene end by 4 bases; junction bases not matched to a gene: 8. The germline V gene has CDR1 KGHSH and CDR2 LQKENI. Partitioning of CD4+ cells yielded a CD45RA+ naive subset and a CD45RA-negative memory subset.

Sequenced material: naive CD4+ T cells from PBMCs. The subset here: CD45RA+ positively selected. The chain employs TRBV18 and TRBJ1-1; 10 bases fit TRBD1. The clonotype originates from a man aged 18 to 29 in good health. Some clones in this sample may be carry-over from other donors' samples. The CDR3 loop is CASSPPPGQGITEAFF. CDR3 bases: TGTGCCAGCTCACCCCCACCGGGACAGGGGATCACTGAAGCTTTCTTT.